The 25 T cell receptor beta chains presented below share a single source sample, sequenced in a study of human T cells and chemical hapten exposure. TCRdb processed the RACE reads anew with MiXCR; each CDR3 protein has one entry. Of about 270,000 distinct CDR3 sequences listed, around 7.3% are singletons. Time point: pre-sensitization, week 0. The treatment denotes: therapeutic diphenylcyclopropenone sensitization with weekly scalp DPC. Specimen: whole blood, collected in connection with sensitization to the hapten diphenylcyclopropenone (DPC). All receptors come from a young man with alopecia areata. Some clones in this sample may be carry-over from other donors' samples.

This clonotype was found many times. The rearrangement links TRBV7-2 to TRBJ1-2; D gene uncertain. In germline, CDR1 is SGHTA, CDR2 FQGNSA. Trimming stripped 2 bases from V and 2 bases from J, with 15 bases between. This CDR3 spans 16 amino acids. In DNA form, the CDR3 reads TGTGCCAGCAGCTTATCTTCAGTCGACCGAAACTATGGCTACACCTTC. It is translated as CASSLSSVDRNYGYTF.

The chain joins TRBV27 to TRBJ2-7; TRBD2 aligns across 8 bases. Trimming took 8 bases from V and 2 from J; bases not matched to a gene: 8. There are 14 residues in the CDR3. The germline V gene encodes CDR1 MNHEY and CDR2 SMNVEV (reference sequence). CDR3 nucleotide sequence: TGTGCCAGCGAGTCACGGGGGGGTGCCTACGAGCAGTACTTC. It translates to CASESRGGAYEQYF.

This clonotype appeared a few times. The chain couples TRBV4-1 to TRBJ1-2, with TRBD1 matching 7 bases. This CDR3 is built from 15 residues. V was clipped by 3 bases and J by 6 bases; unmatched bases: 10. Looked up from germline, CDR1 is MGHRA and CDR2 is YSYEKL. The CDR3 loop is CASSHNRGSSNGYTF. CDR3 DNA sequence: TGCGCCAGCAGCCACAACAGGGGATCCAGTAATGGCTACACCTTC.

This clonotype came up many times. This chain uses TRBV29-1 with TRBJ1-3, with D unclear. Germline CDR1 is SQVTM and CDR2 is ANQGSEA. CDR3 length: 13 residues. V lost 4 bases to trimming and J lost 0 bases, with 7 bases between them. CDR3 sequence (DNA): TGCAGCGTTGCTGGTCTCTCTGGAAACACCATATATTTT. This sequence encodes CSVAGLSGNTIYF.

Note on this clonotype: This is likely a read error, given that the CDR3 carries no conserved phenylalanine or tryptophan at its end. The CDR3 loop reads CSARPADYSGNTIYS. In nucleotides, the CDR3 is TGCAGTGCTAGACCGGCAGACTACTCTGGAAACACCATATATTCT. The gene calls are TRBV20-1 and TRBJ1-3, with D unclear. Trimming left V 2 bases short and J 0 bases short, with 11 bases between. CDR1 is DFQATT and CDR2 is SNEGSKA in the germline V gene (reference sequence). The CDR3 is made up of 15 amino acids.

In this sample, this clonotype turned up a few times. The chain joins TRBV9 to TRBJ2-1; D is unclear. Between the trimmed V and J ends, which lost 0 bases and 5 bases, there was a span of 9 bases. The V gene's germline CDR1 is SGDLS and CDR2 YYNGEE. The CDR3 is made up of 14 amino acids. The CDR3 sequence: CASSVAGLNNEQFF. The CDR3 DNA reads TGTGCCAGCAGCGTAGCTGGTCTAAACAATGAGCAGTTCTTC.

This clonotype was found many times. V usage is TRBV2 and J usage is TRBJ2-7; the match to TRBD1 covers 11 bases. CDR3 length: 14 residues. Per germline, CDR1 SNHLY and CDR2 FYNNEI. Trimming cost V 6 bases and J 5 bases; bases outside gene matches: 6. DNA of the CDR3: TGTGCCAGCAGGAGGACAGGGGGCTTTGACGAGCAGTACGTC. The encoded protein is CASRRTGGFDEQYV.

In this sample, this clonotype turned up many times. The V and J genes are TRBV7-9 and TRBJ1-4; D unclear. This CDR3 spans 14 amino acids. Deletions cut 11 bases from V and 4 bases from J, with 17 bases between. From germline, CDR1 is SEHNR and CDR2 FQNEAQ (reference sequence). The CDR3 DNA reads TGTGCCTCCACGATGAGGGAGGATAATGAAAAACTGTTTTTT. Amino acid sequence: CASTMREDNEKLFF.

The CDR3 nucleotides are TGCGCCAGCAGCTTTGGAGCTGCGGGGACTAATGAAAAACTGTTTTTT. Its translation: CASSFGAAGTNEKLFF. The chain recombines TRBV5-1 with TRBJ1-4; no definite D call. V lost 2 bases and J lost 2, with 13 bases in between. CDR1 is SGHRS, CDR2 YFSETQ, per germline. The length of the CDR3 is 16 residues. The entire variable domain, with the rest obtained from reference TRBV5-1 and TRBJ1-4, is as follows: KAGVTQTPRYLIKTRGQQVTLSCSPISGHRSVSWYQQTPGQGLQFLFEYFSETQRNKGNFPGRFSGRQFSNSRSEMNVSTLELGDSALYLCASSFGAAGTNEKLFFGSGTQLSVL.

This clonotype has more than one count but fewer than ten. The chain joins TRBV4-3 to TRBJ1-1; tentative D call: TRBD1 (6 bases). The CDR3 totals 15 residues. V lost 2 bases and J lost 1, with 11 bases in between. CDR1 is LGHNA, CDR2 YSLEER, per germline. CDR3 nucleotide sequence: TGCGCCAGCAGCCAAACAGGGAAAAGGAACACTGAAGCTTTCTTT. The encoded protein is CASSQTGKRNTEAFF.

V and J are TRBV5-1 and TRBJ2-3; TRBD2 matches at 12 bases. J lost 0 bases, V lost 0 bases, and 5 bases had no gene match. This CDR3 is 18 amino acids long. Germline V gives CDR1 SGHRS, CDR2 YFSETQ. The CDR3 DNA reads as TGCGCCAGCAGCTTGGTCCGGACTAGCGGGGAGAGCACAGATACGCAGTATTTT. Its protein product is CASSLVRTSGESTDTQYF.

This clonotype was counted only a few times. Written as DNA, the CDR3 is TGCGCCAGCAGCCAAGCGACAGCCTATAATTCACCCCTCCACTTT. It yields the protein CASSQATAYNSPLHF. This chain links TRBV4-1 with TRBJ1-6, with D tentatively TRBD1 (5 bases). V was trimmed by 1 base and J by 2 bases, leaving 6 bases between them. CDR1 and CDR2 (germline): MGHRA, YSYEKL. The CDR3 loop spans 15 amino acids.

There are a few counts of this clonotype. This rearrangement joins TRBV11-2 to TRBJ1-1; TRBD1 agrees at 7 bases. This CDR3 has 14 residues. CDR1 and CDR2 from the germline V gene are SGHAT and FQNNGV. V gave up 7 bases and J gave up 1 base; unmatched junction bases: 6. The CDR3 loop reads CASNDRVGNTEAFF. The CDR3 DNA sequence: TGTGCCAGCAACGACAGGGTCGGGAACACTGAAGCTTTCTTT. The variable domain in full, completed from reference TRBV11-2 and TRBJ1-1, reads EAGVAQSPRYKIIEKRQSVAFWCNPISGHATLYWYQQILGQGPKLLIQFQNNGVVDDSQLPKDRFSAERLKGVDSTLKIQPAKLEDSAVYLCASNDRVGNTEAFFGQGTRLTVV.

This clonotype was picked up many times. J is TRBJ1-2 and V is TRBV29-1; 10 bases match TRBD1. This CDR3 has 13 amino acids. In germline, CDR1 is SQVTM, CDR2 ANQGSEA. Trimming cost V 4 bases and J 7 bases; bases outside gene matches: 6. CDR3 residues: CSVGGRQGAGYTF. The DNA for the CDR3 is TGCAGCGTTGGTGGACGACAGGGGGCTGGCTACACCTTC.

This clonotype was counted many times. The chain carries TRBV5-1 and TRBJ2-7; a possible D gene is TRBD2 (6 bases). Germline V lookup: CDR1 SGHRS, CDR2 YFSETQ. V was cut by 4 bases and J by 1 base, with 15 bases left in between. This CDR3 is 15 amino acids long. The CDR3 DNA reads as TGCGCCAGCAGCCCGGTAGCTAGCGCTTCCTACGAGCAGTACTTC. This encodes CASSPVASASYEQYF.

This clonotype was picked up a small number of times. The chain couples TRBV7-2 to TRBJ1-2; D is possibly TRBD1 (6 bases). The CDR3 runs to 15 residues. Trimming pared 5 bases from V and 4 bases from J, leaving 17 bases between. Germline V gene data show CDR1 as SGHTA and CDR2 as FQGNSA. The CDR3 DNA follows: TGTGCCAGCAGCACCTCCCTCAGGGGAAGCTATGGCTACACCTTC. Its translation is CASSTSLRGSYGYTF.

Only a few counts were recorded for this clonotype. The CDR3 protein is CASSLAQGNIQYF. DNA for the CDR3: TGTGCCAGCAGTTTAGCTCAGGGCAACATTCAGTACTTC. V gene TRBV12-3 or TRBV12-4 combines with J gene TRBJ2-4, with a possible D match to TRBD1 (5 bases). CDR3 length: 13 residues. The V gene lost 0 bases and the J gene lost 7 bases, with 7 bases spanning the gap.

This clonotype was counted ten times or more. V gene TRBV4-3 combines with J gene TRBJ2-2; perhaps D is TRBD1 or TRBD2 (6 bases each). With 2 bases removed from V and 3 bases from J, the gap between germline ends came to 16 bases. This CDR3 region has 17 residues. Germline lookup yields CDR1 LGHNA and CDR2 YSLEER. The CDR3 nucleotides read TGCGCCAGCAGCCAATCGGGGAACAGGGAGGACACCGGGGAGCTGTTTTTT. Protein: CASSQSGNREDTGELFF.

This clonotype was observed many times. The V gene is TRBV20-1, the J gene TRBJ1-1; D is ambiguous. Germline CDR1 and CDR2: DFQATT and SNEGSKA (reference sequence). CDR3 length: 13 residues. V lost 6 bases, J lost 1 base, and 12 bases lay in between. Here the CDR3 DNA reads TGCAGTGCGCCCGACTGGAAGAACACTGAAGCTTTCTTT. Translating gives CSAPDWKNTEAFF.

This clonotype was seen a few times. The rearrangement joins TRBV11-2 to TRBJ2-3; D unclear. Germline V gene data show CDR1 as SGHAT and CDR2 as FQNNGV. The CDR3 has 12 residues. Between the trimmed V and J ends, which lost 5 bases and 2 bases, there was a span of 5 bases. CDR3 sequence (DNA): TGTGCCAGCAGCCAGATCACAGATACGCAGTATTTT. Residues: CASSQITDTQYF.

This sequence joins TRBV3-1 and TRBJ1-4; D remains ambiguous. The J call may be incorrect, as the DNA end agrees better with TRBJ2-2. The V gene's germline CDR1 is LGHDT and CDR2 YNNKEL (reference sequence). The CDR3 totals 16 residues. The CDR3 region is CASSQDLLSRTRELFF. CDR3 coding DNA: TGTGCCAGCAGCCAAGACCTTCTGAGTCGGACCCGGGAGCTGTTTTTT.

V gene TRBV7-2 combines with J gene TRBJ2-3; TRBD1 matches 7 bases. Germline CDR1 is SGHTA and CDR2 is FQGNSA. The ends lost 5 bases at V and 4 bases at J; junction bases unmatched: 3. CDR3 length: 13 amino acids. The CDR3 is CASSATGADTQYF. In DNA, the CDR3 is TGTGCCAGCAGCGCCACAGGGGCAGATACGCAGTATTTT.

This clonotype showed up just a few times. V is TRBV5-1 and J is TRBJ1-2; 12 bases are a match to TRBD1. The CDR3 consists of 15 residues. Germline CDR1 reads SGHRS; CDR2 reads YFSETQ. Trimming cost V 2 bases and J 5 bases; bases outside gene matches: 4. The CDR3 DNA sequence: TGCGCCAGCAGCTTCGGGACAGGGGGCCTATATGGCTACACCTTC. Translating gives CASSFGTGGLYGYTF. The full variable domain, completed using reference TRBV5-1 and TRBJ1-2, is KAGVTQTPRYLIKTRGQQVTLSCSPISGHRSVSWYQQTPGQGLQFLFEYFSETQRNKGNFPGRFSGRQFSNSRSEMNVSTLELGDSALYLCASSFGTGGLYGYTFGSGTRLTVV.

This clonotype turned up a few times. This chain connects TRBV9 to TRBJ1-4; D is unclear. The CDR3 extends over 15 amino acids. Germline V gene data show CDR1 as SGDLS and CDR2 as YYNGEE. V was cut by 1 base and J by 0 bases, with 7 bases left in between. CDR3 sequence reads: CASSVYQSTNEKLFF. CDR3 DNA: TGTGCCAGCAGCGTATATCAGTCAACTAATGAAAAACTGTTTTTT.

This clonotype was counted many times. The rearrangement links TRBV14 to TRBJ1-6, with TRBD1 matching over 8 bases. J lost 10 bases, V lost 4 bases, and 9 bases had no gene match. Germline-derived CDR1 and CDR2 are SGHDN and FVKESK. This CDR3 has 15 residues. CDR3 coding DNA: TGTGCCAGCAGCCGCGTTGACAGGGGACCCTCACCCCTCCACTTT. This sequence encodes CASSRVDRGPSPLHF.